This T cell receptor beta chain appears in the sequencing data of a study of cytomegalovirus exposure and HLA in healthy donors. General study results and limits: Listed as cytomegalovirus-associated were roughly 180 TCR beta chains. Most TCRs appeared rarely, but some public TCRs recurred in many donors.

For this clone: Its antigen is as yet unknown.

The germline CDR1 and CDR2 sequences are SGHAT and FQNNGV. The CDR3 extends over 16 amino acids. Trimming took 1 base from V and 3 from J; bases not matched to a gene: 7. Clones were read by immunoSEQ multiplex PCR, and TCRdb kept only the in-frame ones, dropping some. The sample contains 250,000 to 400,000 clones, 88% of which appear only once. The V call is TRBV11-2, the J call TRBJ2-3; 7 bases line up with TRBD2. Sequenced sample: PBMCs. The clonotype comes from a man aged 30 to 45 in good health and CMV-seronegative. CDR3 amino acids: CASSLVGGVGTDTQYF. CDR3 coding DNA: TGTGCCAGCAGCTTAGTTGGGGGGGTTGGGACAGATACGCAGTATTTT.